The clone carrying this T cell receptor beta chain was detected only a few times. Its antigen is unidentified. Sequenced by immunoSEQ multiplex PCR; TCRdb stores in-frame clones only, minus some. Of tens of thousands of clones in the sample, roughly 88% were seen once. This entry comes from a study of T cell responses to AZD1222 COVID-19 vaccine. The CDR3 totals 16 residues. Germline lookup yields CDR1 SGHNT and CDR2 YENEEA. With 5 bases clipped from V and 7 bases from J, the junction kept 12 bases outside the gene matches. Study outcomes and limitations: Repertoires were sampled only after the peak T cell response. Nearly half of the spike-specific TCRs reportedly recognize variant regions that carry no mutations. Recipients of two AZD1222 doses showed rising Spike-specific TCR breadth and depth.

The rearrangement uses TRBV11-3 and TRBJ2-5, with TRBD2 identical over 11 bases. The source material was peripheral blood, sampled 28 days after the second AZD1222 dose. The clonotype was recovered from an adult who received the AZD1222 COVID-19 vaccine. CDR3 DNA sequence: TGTGCCAGCAGCGAATCCGGGACTAGCGGTCCAACGACCCAGTACTTC. Its protein product is CASSESGTSGPTTQYF. Full variable domain (outside the CDR3, taken from reference TRBV11-3 and TRBJ2-5): EAGVVQSPRYKIIEKKQPVAFWCNPISGHNTLYWYLQNLGQGPELLIRYENEEAVDDSQLPKDRFSAERLKGVDSTLKIQPAELGDSAVYLCASSESGTSGPTTQYFGPGTRLLVL.